The clone carrying this T cell receptor beta chain was seen ten or more times. Its matching antigen is unknown. This sample is drawn from a study of T cell repertoires in cytomegalovirus infection. On the study more broadly: In the study, CMV epitopes included recently identified HLA-C-restricted and well-studied HLA-B-restricted ones. Signatures in public TCR beta sequences pointed to both CMV infection and matching HLA type.

Broader study findings: Frequencies of public TCR beta families were cumulated, and this identified carriers of CMV plus the relevant HLA. Clonotypes of TCR beta that were HLA-C-restricted and CMV-specific dominated the ex vivo response.

TCRdb reprocessed the reads with MiXCR, giving one entry per CDR3 protein. The sample has around 78,000 distinct CDR3 sequences, roughly a quarter seen once; the top ten hold roughly 50%. CDR1 GTSNPN and CDR2 SVGIG come from the germline V gene (reference sequence). The CDR3 loop spans 13 amino acids. Trimming pared 3 bases from V and 2 bases from J, leaving 10 bases between. The rearrangement uses TRBV30 and TRBJ1-2; D is perhaps TRBD1 (6 bases). Here the sequenced sample was CD8+ T cells from cultured PBMCs, taken from culture after CMV antigen stimulation. The receptor was isolated from a human donor in good health (CMV status not recorded). Some clones in this sample may be carry-over from other donors' samples. In DNA form, the CDR3 reads TGTGCCTGGAGCAGCACAGGGAACTATGGCTACACCTTC. Amino acids: CAWSSTGNYGYTF.